Listed here is a single T cell receptor (beta chain). CDR3 length: 13 residues. Germline V gene sequence: CDR1 SEHNR, CDR2 FQNEAQ (reference sequence). V lost 3 bases to trimming and J lost 5 bases, with 10 bases between them. Method: immunoSEQ multiplex PCR; TCRdb's copy keeps in-frame clones and lacks some. This sample has around 170,000 clones, with about nine tenths found just once. The data are from a study of blood T cell repertoires in COVID-19. The chain recombines TRBV7-9 with TRBJ1-1; a weak D match, TRBD1 (6 bases). This TCR was recovered from a woman in her 70s with acute or convalescent COVID-19. Material for sequencing was peripheral blood. The DNA for the CDR3 is TGTGCCAGCAGCTTCGCTACAGGGACTGAAGCTTTCTTT. It translates to CASSFATGTEAFF.